The clone carrying this T cell receptor (beta chain) was seen many times. What it recognizes is unknown. This sample stems from a study of identical twins. Study conclusions and caveats: Memory repertoires lacked the insertion deficit that abundant cord blood beta clonotypes showed. For out-of-frame alpha sequences shared by twins, low generation probability was in excess.

The V end was cut by 0 bases, the J end by 10 bases, with 13 bases between. The CDR3 loop spans 15 amino acids. The germline gives CDR1 MGHRA, CDR2 YSYEKL. MiXCR, run by TCRdb on the 5' RACE reads, gives a single entry per CDR3 protein. Among about 890,000 distinct CDR3 sequences listed, about 12% were seen once. This same sample was also taken into another study, of yellow fever vaccine responses in identical twins.

J is TRBJ1-6 and V is TRBV4-1; D is ambiguous. Sequencing used PBMCs. The TCR sequence derives from a woman between 18 and 29 years old in good health. CDR3 sequence: CASSQEARLGSPLHF. The DNA for the CDR3 is TGCGCCAGCAGCCAAGAGGCAAGATTGGGGTCACCCCTCCACTTT.